These 29 T cell receptor beta chains were sequenced from one sample in a study of blood T cell repertoires in COVID-19. TCRdb's copy holds only in-frame clones and misses some; the assay was immunoSEQ multiplex PCR. The repertoire has around 140,000 clones, 80% to 90% of them found once; the top ten carry 2% to 2.5%. The sequenced sample was peripheral blood. The receptors here all came from a man over 45 with active COVID-19.

The chain uses TRBV4-1 and TRBJ2-1, with D tentatively TRBD2 (6 bases). CDR1 MGHRA and CDR2 YSYEKL come from the germline V gene. CDR3 size: 14 residues. V lost 1 base and J 9 bases, leaving 13 bases between the germline ends. The chain's CDR3 is CASSQGGVNSEQFF. The CDR3 nucleotides are TGCGCCAGCAGCCAAGGGGGGGTTAATAGTGAGCAGTTCTTC.

The V gene is TRBV6-6, the J gene TRBJ2-5; D might be TRBD1 (7 bases). Germline values: CDR1 MNHNY, CDR2 SVGAGI (reference sequence). The CDR3 totals 15 residues. V was shortened by 7 bases and J by 2 bases, with 17 bases between the two germline ends. The CDR3: CASTNRGGVQETQYF. For the CDR3, the DNA is TGTGCCAGCACTAACAGGGGAGGAGTACAAGAGACCCAGTACTTC.

This chain links TRBV6-5 with TRBJ1-1, with D perhaps matching TRBD1 (5 bases). This CDR3 is 13 amino acids long. CDR1 MNHEY and CDR2 SVGAGI come from the germline V gene. Trimming pared 6 bases from V and 1 base from J, leaving 9 bases between. The CDR3 coding sequence is TGTGCCAGCAGCAGGACACAGAACACTGAAGCTTTCTTT. Protein product: CASSRTQNTEAFF.

This clone was seen just once. The chain couples TRBV5-1 to TRBJ2-5; tentatively, D is TRBD2 (5 bases). This CDR3 is 14 amino acids long. CDR1 and CDR2 from the germline V gene are SGHRS and YFSETQ. V gave up 5 bases and J gave up 6 bases, with 17 bases separating them. CDR3 loop: CASRTDSGSKTQYF. For the CDR3, the DNA is TGCGCCAGCAGAACGGACTCCGGCTCGAAGACCCAGTACTTC.

The chain employs TRBV20-1 and TRBJ2-5; D is possibly TRBD2 (6 bases). Germline V CDR1 and CDR2: DFQATT, SNEGSKA (reference sequence). Trimming pared 6 bases from V and 5 bases from J, leaving 10 bases between. The CDR3 extends over 11 amino acids. The CDR3 protein is CSATGGETQYF. The CDR3 nucleotides read TGCAGTGCCACAGGAGGGGAGACCCAGTACTTC.

CDR3 amino acids: CASSARTGVTQYF. In DNA form, the CDR3 reads TGCGCCAGCAGCGCCCGGACAGGGGTAACCCAGTACTTC. The gene calls are TRBV5-1 and TRBJ2-5; 9 nucleotides agree with TRBD1. V trimming: 4 bases; J trimming: 8 bases; junction bases outside the gene matches: 6. The CDR3 has 13 residues. CDR1 and CDR2 from the germline V gene are SGHRS and YFSETQ.

The chain has TRBV7-8 and TRBJ2-3, with TRBD2 matching 8 bases. CDR1 and CDR2 from the germline V gene are SGHVS and FQNEAQ. The trim removed 6 bases at V and 5 bases at J, leaving 10 bases unmatched. The CDR3 length is 15 residues. CDR3 DNA sequence: TGTGCCAGCAGAGACGCGGGGGGCATTCGAGATACGCAGTATTTT. Amino acid sequence: CASRDAGGIRDTQYF.

The chain employs TRBV6-4 and TRBJ1-5, with 10 bases aligning to TRBD1. Germline CDR1 is MRHNA and CDR2 is SNTAGT. CDR3 size: 20 residues. Trimming took 6 bases from V and 2 from J; bases not matched to a gene: 19. DNA for the CDR3: TGTGCCAGCAGCGAGCGGGACAGGGGTCTCATGAGTTTTGGCAATCAGCCCCAGCATTTT. Its translation: CASSERDRGLMSFGNQPQHF.

This sequence joins TRBV9 and TRBJ2-7; maybe TRBD2 (6 bases). The germline gives CDR1 SGDLS, CDR2 YYNGEE. The germline V and J ends were trimmed by 4 bases and 3 bases, with 20 bases remaining between them. CDR3 size: 16 residues. CDR3: CASSLGFGGYSYEQYF. The CDR3 DNA sequence: TGTGCCAGCAGCCTCGGCTTCGGAGGGTACAGCTACGAGCAGTACTTC.

This clone came up a few times. The genes are TRBV20-1 and TRBJ1-2; D unresolved. The ends were cut back, 3 bases at V and 6 bases at J, with 8 bases in the middle. CDR3 length: 11 residues. Germline lookup yields CDR1 DFQATT and CDR2 SNEGSKA (reference sequence). CDR3: CSARSDNGYTF. For the CDR3, the DNA is TGCAGTGCTAGGTCAGATAATGGCTACACCTTC.

The rearrangement links TRBV19 to TRBJ1-6, with D possibly matching TRBD1 (5 bases). This CDR3 has 14 residues. V was cut by 5 bases and J by 5 bases, with 10 bases left in between. Germline V gene data show CDR1 as LNHDA and CDR2 as SQIVND (reference sequence). In DNA, the CDR3 is TGTGCCAGTAGTCCCCGGGGGGATAATTCACCCCTCCACTTT. Amino acids: CASSPRGDNSPLHF.

The J gene is TRBJ1-5, the V gene TRBV10-3; TRBD1 agrees at 8 bases. This CDR3 region has 16 residues. The V segment lost 0 bases and the J segment 1 base; nucleotides outside the gene matches: 2. Germline loops: CDR1 ENHRY, CDR2 SYGVKD. The CDR3 nucleotides read TGTGCCATCAGTGAGTCAGGACAGGGCAGCAATCAGCCCCAGCATTTT. Its translation is CAISESGQGSNQPQHF.

This sequence joins TRBV5-4 and TRBJ1-6; D remains ambiguous. Germline CDR1 and CDR2: SGHNT and YYREEE (reference sequence). The CDR3 length is 15 residues. The V gene lost 0 bases and the J gene lost 1 base, with 5 bases spanning the gap. CDR3 sequence: CASSLDGSYNSPLHF. CDR3 bases: TGTGCCAGCAGCTTGGACGGGTCCTATAATTCACCCCTCCACTTT.

The V and J genes are TRBV6-5 and TRBJ1-4; 8 nucleotides line up with TRBD1. The germline V gene has CDR1 MNHEY and CDR2 SVGAGI. Trimming at V came to 8 bases and at J to 7 bases, leaving 9 bases not matched to a gene. This CDR3 comprises 14 residues. The CDR3 is CASCLDRESEKLFF. The CDR3 DNA reads as TGTGCCAGCTGCCTGGACAGGGAAAGTGAAAAACTGTTTTTT.

The V gene is TRBV15, the J gene TRBJ2-5, with 7 bases aligning to TRBD2. The CDR3 is made up of 14 amino acids. V shed 4 bases, J shed 5 bases, and the junction held 7 bases outside the gene matches. The germline gives CDR1 LNHNV, CDR2 YYDKDF (reference sequence). The CDR3 bases are TGTGCCACCAGCACCCGCGGGGGTAGGGAGACCCAGTACTTC. Its protein product is CATSTRGGRETQYF.

The V and J genes are TRBV10-3 and TRBJ1-1; 9 nucleotides line up with TRBD1. Losses at the gene ends were 10 bases for V and 3 bases for J; bases not matched to a gene: 3. Germline CDR1 ENHRY, CDR2 SYGVKD. This CDR3 comprises 12 residues. CDR3 region: CATRTGDTEAFF. The CDR3 region has the DNA TGTGCCACCCGGACAGGGGACACTGAAGCTTTCTTT.

The chain is built from TRBV18 and TRBJ1-1, with 8 nucleotides matching TRBD1. The CDR3 has 14 amino acids. Germline V gene lookup returns CDR1 KGHSH and CDR2 LQKENI. With 5 bases clipped from V and 1 base from J, the junction kept 3 bases outside the gene matches. The DNA for the CDR3 is TGTGCCAGCTCATCAGGACAGGGGAACACTGAAGCTTTCTTT. Translated: CASSSGQGNTEAFF.

This chain joins TRBV12-3 or TRBV12-4 and TRBJ2-7; D possibly corresponds to TRBD1 (6 bases). Trimming stripped 6 bases from V and 4 bases from J, with 10 bases between. The CDR3 spans 12 residues. The CDR3 spells CASSPDSYEQYF. DNA for the CDR3: TGTGCCAGCAGCCCGGACAGTTACGAGCAGTACTTC.

The gene calls are TRBV3-1 (or the pseudogene TRBV3-2) and TRBJ2-3; the match to TRBD2 covers 11 bases. The CDR3 is made up of 21 amino acids. The germline V gene encodes CDR1 LGHDT and CDR2 YNNKEL (reference sequence). V shed 1 base, J shed 3 bases, and the junction held 18 bases outside the gene matches. The CDR3 DNA reads as TGTGCCAGCAGCCAAGCCACTCACGTGACTAGCGGGGAGGTGGAGACAGATACGCAGTATTTT. Protein sequence: CASSQATHVTSGEVETDTQYF.

The chain has TRBV14 and TRBJ2-7; TRBD1 matches at 7 bases. CDR3 length: 15 residues. The germline gives CDR1 SGHDN, CDR2 FVKESK. V gave up 1 base and J gave up 7 bases; unmatched junction bases: 10. The CDR3 loop reads CASSQGQGVSTEQYF. The CDR3 coding sequence is TGTGCCAGCAGCCAAGGACAGGGAGTATCGACGGAGCAGTACTTC.

The J gene is TRBJ1-4, the V gene TRBV5-1; D might be TRBD1 (6 bases). The CDR3 is 14 amino acids. V lost 1 base and J lost 4, with 8 bases in between. Germline assignment: CDR1 SGHRS and CDR2 YFSETQ. CDR3 loop: CASSLQGFNEKLFF. The DNA of the CDR3 is TGCGCCAGCAGCTTGCAGGGGTTTAATGAAAAACTGTTTTTT.

V usage is TRBV18 and J usage is TRBJ2-5, with no clear D. Trimming removed 3 bases from V and 4 bases from J, with 9 bases in between. Germline CDR1 reads KGHSH; CDR2 reads LQKENI. CDR3 length: 13 amino acids. The CDR3 DNA reads as TGTGCCAGCTCACCGCGATGGTCAGAGACCCAGTACTTC. Its protein is CASSPRWSETQYF.

The sample holds one count of this clone. The rearrangement joins TRBV4-1 to TRBJ2-2; D may be TRBD1 (5 bases). The CDR3 sequence is 17 residues long. Trimming cost V 0 bases and J 1 base, with 12 bases left between them. Looked up from germline, CDR1 is MGHRA and CDR2 is YSYEKL. The CDR3 protein is CASSQDQGYVNTGELFF. Here the CDR3 DNA reads TGCGCCAGCAGCCAAGATCAGGGCTACGTGAACACCGGGGAGCTGTTTTTT.

V is TRBV28 and J is TRBJ2-1; no definite D call. The CDR3 loop spans 16 amino acids. The V end was cut by 3 bases, the J end by 2 bases, with 14 bases between. Germline CDR1 MDHEN, CDR2 SYDVKM. CDR3 nucleotides: TGTGCCAGCAGTTTTCGTCTGAATCTAACCTACAATGAGCAGTTCTTC. Its translation: CASSFRLNLTYNEQFF.

The chain joins TRBV7-3 to TRBJ2-3; a possible D gene is TRBD2 (7 bases). The germline gives CDR1 SGHTA, CDR2 FQGTGA. V was pared by 2 bases and J by 4 bases, with 13 bases between. The CDR3 consists of 15 residues. The CDR3 is CASSLGGATADTQYF. The CDR3 bases are TGTGCCAGCAGCTTAGGGGGGGCCACGGCAGATACGCAGTATTTT.

This rearrangement joins TRBV4-1 to TRBJ1-3; 9 bases map to TRBD1. Germline V CDR1 and CDR2: MGHRA, YSYEKL. Trimming removed 3 bases from V and 4 bases from J; junction bases left unmatched: 7. The CDR3 consists of 16 residues. The CDR3: CASSQPTGGSGNTIYF. In nucleotides, the CDR3 is TGCGCCAGCAGCCAGCCCACAGGGGGCAGCGGAAACACCATATATTTT.

CDR3 sequence (DNA): TGTGCCAGCGGGGGACTAGCCTTGGGCTTGAAGACCCAGTACTTC. It translates to CASGGLALGLKTQYF. The J gene is TRBJ2-5, the V gene TRBV2, with 9 bases fitting TRBD2. The CDR3 extends over 15 amino acids. The ends lost 8 bases at V and 6 bases at J; junction bases unmatched: 13. Per the germline V gene, CDR1 is SNHLY and CDR2 is FYNNEI.

V and J are TRBV6-5 and TRBJ2-3; the match to TRBD1 covers 8 bases. Trimming at V came to 3 bases and at J to 2 bases, leaving 4 bases not matched to a gene. Germline CDR1 and CDR2: MNHEY and SVGAGI. The CDR3 has 15 residues. Written as DNA, the CDR3 is TGTGCCAGCAGTTATAGGACAGGGCTCACAGATACGCAGTATTTT. The encoded protein is CASSYRTGLTDTQYF.

The chain uses TRBV9 and TRBJ1-2, with 7 bases matching TRBD1. This CDR3 spans 14 amino acids. V lost 0 bases and J lost 6; bases outside the gene matches: 5. The germline V gene has CDR1 SGDLS and CDR2 YYNGEE. The CDR3 protein is CASSVEQGTHGYTF. CDR3 nucleotides: TGTGCCAGCAGCGTAGAACAGGGGACCCATGGCTACACCTTC. The variable domain in full, completed from reference TRBV9 and TRBJ1-2, reads DSGVTQTPKHLITATGQRVTLRCSPRSGDLSVYWYQQSLDQGLQFLIQYYNGEERAKGNILERFSAQQFPDLHSELNLSSLELGDSALYFCASSVEQGTHGYTFGSGTRLTVV.